Listed below are T cell receptor beta chains from one sample, sequenced in a study of patients and donors after allogeneic stem cell transplantation. TCRdb fed the RT-PCR reads into MiXCR, producing one record per CDR3 protein. The sample includes 70,000 to 95,000 distinct CDR3 sequences, 4.5% to 5% of them seen just once. The sequencing sample was made of blood, either unsorted or a sorted T cell fraction (not recorded which). These receptors all stem from a human donor who was either an allogeneic HSCT recipient or a stem cell or donor lymphocyte infusion donor (not recorded which). It is not recorded whose cells these are; they may come from a transplant donor. The CDR3 runs from the conserved cysteine through the conserved F or W. The D gene is left open where the match is weak. Clone size, where shown, is once, few, many, or a class for clones that have expanded.

d_call,clone_size,v_call,j_call,cdr3_nt,cdr3_aa
-,many,TRBV29-1,TRBJ2-7,TGCAGCGTAACAGCCCCCCAGGACGTCGATACCTACGAGCAGTACTTC,CSVTAPQDVDTYEQYF
-,many,TRBV6-2/TRBV6-3,TRBJ1-3,TGTGCCAGCAGTTACTCGATTGGTGGGGCAGGGAGTCCCTTCTTGAGCTCTGGAAACACCATATATTTT,CASSYSIGGAGSPFLSSGNTIYF
-,-,TRBV18,TRBJ1-1,TGTGCCAGCTCACCAGGGTCATCCCGGGGTAACACTGAAGCTTTCTTT,CASSPGSSRGNTEAFF
-,few,TRBV11-1,TRBJ2-3,TGTGCCAGCAGCTCTCTACAGTCAGATACGCAGTATTTT,CASSSLQSDTQYF
TRBD2,many,TRBV3-1,TRBJ2-1,TGTGCCAGCAGCCCCCCCCCAGCGGGAGCCTACAATGAGCAGTTCTTC,CASSPPPAGAYNEQFF
TRBD1,-,TRBV4-1,TRBJ1-1,TGCGCCAGCAGCCAACCGACAGGGAAAAACACTGAAGCTTTCTTT,CASSQPTGKNTEAFF
-,medium-sized,TRBV7-2,TRBJ1-1,TGTGCCAGCAGCTTGGCGACCGGGAACACTGAAGCTTTCTTT,CASSLATGNTEAFF
TRBD1,many,TRBV3-1,TRBJ2-1,TGTGCCAGCAGCAAGCCGGGACAGGGTTCTCGTGAGCAGTTCTTC,CASSKPGQGSREQFF
-,few,TRBV19,TRBJ1-1,TGTGCCAGTGAGGATTTTATGAACACTGAAGCTTTCTTT,CASEDFMNTEAFF
-,-,TRBV6-1,TRBJ2-2,TGTGCCAGCAGCCCTCTCAGGGTTACCACCGGGGAGCTGTTTTTT,CASSPLRVTTGELFF
TRBD1,many,TRBV29-1,TRBJ1-1,TGCAGCGCCGGGACAGCCAACACTGAAGCTTTCTTT,CSAGTANTEAFF